Each of the 11 T cell receptor beta chains below was sequenced from the same sample in a study of blood T cell repertoires in COVID-19. TCRdb's table, derived via immunoSEQ multiplex PCR, lists solely in-frame clones and lacks some. Of about 7,500 clones listed, less than 75% are singletons. The sample taken for sequencing was peripheral blood. These receptors all come from a human donor in a cohort sampled during active COVID-19.

This clone was found once. The V gene is TRBV27, the J gene TRBJ2-7; a possible D gene is TRBD1 (6 bases). Trimming pared 1 base from V and 4 bases from J, leaving 20 bases between. CDR3 length: 17 residues. Per the germline V gene, CDR1 is MNHEY and CDR2 is SMNVEV (reference sequence). This CDR3 is CASSLFYRRGSWYEQYF. CDR3 nucleotides: TGTGCCAGCAGTTTATTCTATCGCAGGGGCTCTTGGTACGAGCAGTACTTC.

The rearrangement uses TRBV29-1 and TRBJ2-7; D is undetermined. V was cut by 6 bases and J by 0 bases, with 6 bases left in between. Per the germline V gene, CDR1 is SQVTM and CDR2 is ANQGSEA. The CDR3 length is 11 residues. This CDR3 reads CSVTSSYEQYF. The CDR3 DNA is TGCAGCGTGACATCCTCCTACGAGCAGTACTTC.

The CDR3 here is CASSLARTGRTGELFF. As DNA, the CDR3 is TGCGCCAGCAGCTTGGCCCGGACAGGGAGAACCGGGGAGCTGTTTTTT. The chain joins TRBV5-1 to TRBJ2-2; TRBD1 aligns across 8 bases. Germline V gene sequence: CDR1 SGHRS, CDR2 YFSETQ. The V and J ends lost 0 bases and 5 bases, in that order; junction bases with no gene match: 6. CDR3 length: 16 amino acids. The variable domain in full, with the rest retrieved from reference TRBV5-1 and TRBJ2-2, is KAGVTQTPRYLIKTRGQQVTLSCSPISGHRSVSWYQQTPGQGLQFLFEYFSETQRNKGNFPGRFSGRQFSNSRSEMNVSTLELGDSALYLCASSLARTGRTGELFFGEGSRLTVL.

The CDR3 coding sequence is TGTGCCAGCAGCTATGAGGGTGAAACTGAAGCTTTCTTT. Encoded protein: CASSYEGETEAFF. The rearrangement joins TRBV7-9 to TRBJ1-1; D unresolved. This CDR3 comprises 13 residues. The germline V gene has CDR1 SEHNR and CDR2 FQNEAQ (reference sequence). The V end lost 4 bases, the J end lost 5 bases, and 11 bases lay between the germline ends.

The chain uses TRBV7-3 and TRBJ2-5; D ambiguous. This CDR3 contains 12 residues. The germline CDR1 and CDR2 sequences are SGHTA and FQGTGA. The V end lost 1 base, the J end lost 5 bases, and 5 bases lay between the germline ends. The CDR3 sequence is CASSLNRETQYF. For the CDR3, the DNA is TGTGCCAGCAGCTTAAACCGGGAGACCCAGTACTTC.

This sequence joins TRBV12-3 or TRBV12-4 and TRBJ2-3; no clear D. Trimming cost V 2 bases and J 6 bases, with 3 bases left between them. This CDR3 has 11 amino acids. As DNA, the CDR3 is TGTGCCAGCAGTTTATCGGATACGCAGTATTTT. Amino acid sequence: CASSLSDTQYF.

This chain connects TRBV19 to TRBJ1-1; 7 positions agree with TRBD1. V shed 5 bases and J 6 bases; nucleotides not matched to a gene: 9. The CDR3 totals 14 residues. Germline CDR1 is LNHDA and CDR2 is SQIVND (reference sequence). Here the CDR3 reads CASSFEGARSEAFF. The CDR3 nucleotides are TGTGCCAGTAGTTTTGAGGGGGCCAGATCTGAAGCTTTCTTT.

The chain is built from TRBV28 and TRBJ2-7; a weak D match, TRBD1 (6 bases). The CDR3 sequence is 13 residues long. Germline values: CDR1 MDHEN, CDR2 SYDVKM. Deletions cut 6 bases from V and 1 base from J, with 10 bases between. The CDR3, as DNA: TGTGCCAGCAGAGACAGGACTTCCTACGAGCAGTACTTC. Protein sequence: CASRDRTSYEQYF.

A single count supports this clone. The V gene is TRBV28, the J gene TRBJ2-7; TRBD1 matches at 7 bases. V dropped 5 bases and J dropped 0; count of bases not matched to a gene: 7. CDR1 and CDR2 (germline): MDHEN, SYDVKM. This CDR3 has 15 amino acids. The CDR3 nucleotides read TGTGCCAGCAGTCCAGGGGGTGTCAGCTCCTACGAGCAGTACTTC. Residues: CASSPGGVSSYEQYF.

The DNA of the CDR3 is TGTGCCAGCGCCACCTCCACTGAAGCTTTCTTT. It encodes CASATSTEAFF. J is TRBJ1-1 and V is TRBV7-9, with unresolved D. CDR1 and CDR2 from the germline V gene are SEHNR and FQNEAQ (reference sequence). The CDR3 consists of 11 residues. Trimming stripped 8 bases from V and 4 bases from J, with 8 bases between.

This clone showed up just once. The rearrangement joins TRBV15 to TRBJ2-3; D is possibly TRBD1 (6 bases). V lost 5 bases, J lost 2 bases, and 14 bases lay in between. Germline-derived CDR1 and CDR2 are LNHNV and YYDKDF (reference sequence). The CDR3 length is 15 residues. CDR3 DNA: TGTGCCACCAGCTTGGACAGAAGGTACACAGATACGCAGTATTTT. This sequence encodes CATSLDRRYTDTQYF.